The rows below give T cell receptor beta chains drawn from one sample of a study of circulating and synovial CD4+ cells in juvenile arthritis. The data were produced by immunoSEQ multiplex PCR, yet TCRdb's version contains in-frame clones alone and is incomplete. Here the sample spans 35,000 or so clones, 90% to 95% being singletons. Sequencing was done on a sample of CD4+ T cells from blood. The receptor source for this set is a human donor with juvenile idiopathic arthritis. The CDR3 runs from the conserved cysteine through the conserved F or W. A D gene is named only where the DNA matches it firmly. Expanded clones get a size class; other rows say once, few or many, or leave the size out.

d_call: NA
v_call: TRBV19
j_call: TRBJ1-5
clone_size: NA
cdr3_aa: CASSTQGDQPQHF
cdr3_nt: TGTGCCAGTAGTACCCAGGGTGATCAGCCCCAGCATTTT

d_call: NA
v_call: TRBV28
j_call: TRBJ2-1
clone_size: NA
cdr3_aa: CASSQQNNERFF
cdr3_nt: TGTGCCAGCAGTCAACAAAACAATGAGCGGTTCTTC

d_call: NA
v_call: TRBV4-2
j_call: TRBJ1-2
clone_size: NA
cdr3_aa: CASSQDLSPARGYTF
cdr3_nt: TGTGCCAGCAGCCAAGATTTGAGCCCAGCGCGTGGCTACACCTTC

d_call: NA
v_call: TRBV6-5
j_call: TRBJ1-5
clone_size: once
cdr3_aa: CASSYSRDQPQHF
cdr3_nt: TGTGCCAGCAGTTACTCGAGGGATCAGCCCCAGCATTTT

d_call: NA
v_call: TRBV2
j_call: TRBJ1-1
clone_size: once
cdr3_aa: CASSFSFEAFF
cdr3_nt: TGTGCCAGCAGTTTTTCTTTTGAAGCTTTCTTT

d_call: NA
v_call: TRBV7-8
j_call: TRBJ2-7
clone_size: once
cdr3_aa: CASSLALDRSYEQYF
cdr3_nt: TGTGCCAGCAGCTTAGCCTTGGACAGATCCTACGAGCAGTACTTC

d_call: NA
v_call: TRBV2
j_call: TRBJ1-2
clone_size: once
cdr3_aa: CASSILSEAHYGYTF
cdr3_nt: TGTGCCAGCAGTATCCTGTCCGAGGCGCACTATGGCTACACCTTC

d_call: NA
v_call: TRBV7-2
j_call: TRBJ2-7
clone_size: NA
cdr3_aa: CASSLVAVTGASSYEQYF
cdr3_nt: TGTGCCAGCAGCTTAGTCGCCGTGACAGGCGCAAGCTCCTACGAGCAGTACTTC

d_call: TRBD1
v_call: TRBV7-2
j_call: TRBJ1-2
clone_size: NA
cdr3_aa: CASSAGTGGESYTF
cdr3_nt: TGTGCCAGCAGCGCCGGGACAGGGGGCGAGAGCTACACCTTC

d_call: NA
v_call: TRBV30
j_call: TRBJ1-6
clone_size: NA
cdr3_aa: CAWSQRGLDNSPLHF
cdr3_nt: TGTGCCTGGAGTCAAAGGGGATTAGATAATTCACCCCTCCACTTT

d_call: NA
v_call: TRBV5-8
j_call: TRBJ2-7
clone_size: NA
cdr3_aa: CASSSRDGTWEQYF
cdr3_nt: TGTGCCAGCAGCTCCCGGGACGGGACTTGGGAGCAGTACTTC

d_call: TRBD1
v_call: TRBV7-2
j_call: TRBJ1-6
clone_size: NA
cdr3_aa: CASSWTGGNSPLHF
cdr3_nt: TGTGCCAGCAGCTGGACAGGGGGCAATTCACCCCTCCACTTT

d_call: NA
v_call: TRBV19
j_call: TRBJ1-1
clone_size: NA
cdr3_aa: CASSRELYTEAFF
cdr3_nt: TGTGCCAGCAGCCGGGAATTGTACACTGAAGCTTTCTTT

d_call: TRBD2
v_call: TRBV4-2
j_call: TRBJ2-5
clone_size: NA
cdr3_aa: CASSQDRASGPGETQYF
cdr3_nt: TGTGCCAGCAGCCAAGATCGGGCTAGCGGGCCCGGAGAGACCCAGTACTTC

d_call: TRBD2
v_call: TRBV28
j_call: TRBJ2-7
clone_size: once
cdr3_aa: CASKGLGGEQYF
cdr3_nt: TGTGCCAGCAAGGGACTAGGCGGCGAGCAGTACTTC

d_call: TRBD1
v_call: TRBV18
j_call: TRBJ2-7
clone_size: NA
cdr3_aa: CASSQKTGDLYEQYF
cdr3_nt: TGTGCCAGCTCACAAAAGACAGGGGATCTCTACGAGCAGTACTTC

d_call: NA
v_call: TRBV21-1
j_call: TRBJ2-5
clone_size: NA
cdr3_aa: CASSGLDGYVETQYF
cdr3_nt: TGTGCCAGCAGTGGACTAGACGGCTATGTAGAGACCCAGTACTTC

d_call: TRBD1
v_call: TRBV2
j_call: TRBJ2-7
clone_size: NA
cdr3_aa: CASRQTGGSYEQYF
cdr3_nt: TGTGCCAGCAGACAGACAGGGGGTTCCTACGAGCAGTACTTC

d_call: NA
v_call: TRBV6-5
j_call: TRBJ2-1
clone_size: NA
cdr3_aa: CASSYSKQGYNEQFF
cdr3_nt: TGTGCCAGCAGTTACTCGAAGCAGGGATACAATGAGCAGTTCTTC

d_call: NA
v_call: TRBV30
j_call: TRBJ2-5
clone_size: NA
cdr3_aa: CAWLAEETQYF
cdr3_nt: TGTGCCTGGTTAGCGGAAGAGACCCAGTACTTC

d_call: NA
v_call: TRBV28
j_call: TRBJ1-1
clone_size: once
cdr3_aa: CASSLGGGMVMNTEAFF
cdr3_nt: TGTGCCAGCAGTTTAGGGGGGGGTATGGTAATGAACACTGAAGCTTTCTTT

d_call: NA
v_call: TRBV2
j_call: TRBJ2-2
clone_size: NA
cdr3_aa: CASSERATGELFF
cdr3_nt: TGTGCCAGCAGTGAGAGGGCGACCGGGGAGCTGTTTTTT

d_call: TRBD1
v_call: TRBV19
j_call: TRBJ1-2
clone_size: NA
cdr3_aa: CASSIEGASRYGYTF
cdr3_nt: TGTGCCAGTAGTATTGAGGGGGCGAGTCGCTATGGCTACACCTTC

d_call: TRBD1
v_call: TRBV19
j_call: TRBJ2-3
clone_size: NA
cdr3_aa: CASSIEGQGTDTQYF
cdr3_nt: TGTGCCAGTAGTATAGAGGGACAGGGAACAGATACGCAGTATTTT

d_call: TRBD1
v_call: TRBV4-3
j_call: TRBJ1-1
clone_size: NA
cdr3_aa: CASRNRDREFQTEAFF
cdr3_nt: TGCGCCAGCAGGAACCGGGACAGGGAATTTCAAACTGAAGCTTTCTTT

d_call: TRBD2
v_call: TRBV10-1
j_call: TRBJ2-3
clone_size: NA
cdr3_aa: CASSDSGSGRTTDTQYF
cdr3_nt: TGCGCCAGCAGTGATAGCGGGAGCGGTCGAACCACAGATACGCAGTATTTT